This paragraph covers one TCR beta chain sequence. Its antigen is still unknown. The sample belongs to a study of cytomegalovirus exposure and HLA in healthy donors. About the study: For the approximately 360 genotyped donors, roughly 80% fell within the Caucasian-associated ancestry cluster.

The CDR3 runs to 15 residues. Per the germline V gene, CDR1 is SNHLY and CDR2 is FYNNEI. The V gene lost 0 bases and the J gene lost 7 bases, with 16 bases spanning the gap. The PCR made use of 60 Vbeta and 13 Jbeta primers. Assay: immunoSEQ multiplex PCR; the TCRdb copy retains only in-frame clones and omits some. The sample lists some 180,000 clones; around 80% were seen once. Broader study findings: There were approximately 150 TCR beta chains listed as cytomegalovirus-associated.

The rearrangement uses TRBV2 and TRBJ2-7, with D perhaps TRBD1 (6 bases). Sequenced material: PBMCs. This clonotype originated in a woman aged 60-75 years in good health and CMV-seropositive. Here the CDR3 reads CASSEAEQGVREQYF. In nucleotides, the CDR3 is TGTGCCAGCAGTGAAGCCGAACAGGGTGTGCGAGAGCAGTACTTC.